Below, 17 T cell receptor beta chains from the same sample are listed, as sequenced in a study of cytomegalovirus exposure and HLA in healthy donors. Primers included in the PCR were 60 Vbeta and 13 Jbeta primers. Measured with immunoSEQ multiplex PCR; TCRdb has only the in-frame clones, and not every one. Counted here are about 92,000 clones, over 70% occurring once; the ten biggest clones make up around 7.5%. Sequenced: PBMCs. The receptor set was obtained from a man in his fifties or sixties in good health and CMV-seropositive.

Points on this clone: Other DNA sequences in the sample encode the same CDR3. The chain couples TRBV5-1 to TRBJ1-4; weak D call: TRBD1 (6 bases). The CDR3 runs 15 residues. Between the trimmed V and J ends, which lost 2 bases and 7 bases, there was a span of 15 bases. CDR1 and CDR2 from the germline V gene are SGHRS and YFSETQ. The CDR3 nucleotides are TGCGCCAGCAGCTTACAGGGTTCTGGCGGTGAAAAACTGTTTTTT. Protein sequence: CASSLQGSGGEKLFF.

CDR3 DNA sequence: TGTGCCAGCAGCAGACTAGCGGGGGGGGACAATGAGCAGTTCTTC. This gives the protein CASSRLAGGDNEQFF. J is TRBJ2-1 and V is TRBV6-5; TRBD2 matches 14 bases. V trimming: 6 bases; J trimming: 5 bases; junction bases outside the gene matches: 3. The V gene's germline CDR1 is MNHEY and CDR2 SVGAGI. This CDR3 has 15 residues.

The gene calls are TRBV6-1 and TRBJ1-1; D is uncertain. This CDR3 region has 15 residues. V lost 9 bases and J lost 1, with 18 bases in between. CDR1 MNHNS and CDR2 SASEGT come from the germline V gene. DNA of the CDR3: TGTGCCAGTCCCGGGTCGGTCCTTTCGAACACTGAAGCTTTCTTT. Residues: CASPGSVLSNTEAFF.

This clone was seen just once. This chain links TRBV4-1 with TRBJ2-1; D is possibly TRBD2 (5 bases). This CDR3 comprises 16 residues. Germline loops: CDR1 MGHRA, CDR2 YSYEKL. Between the trimmed V and J ends, which lost 2 bases and 0 bases, there was a span of 11 bases. The CDR3 nucleotides read TGCGCCAGCAGCCAATCCCCAACTAGCTCCTACAATGAGCAGTTCTTC. It specifies CASSQSPTSSYNEQFF.

This clone was seen just once. V usage is TRBV7-7 and J usage is TRBJ2-5, with 7 bases aligning to TRBD2. The CDR3 is 14 amino acids. CDR1 SSHAT and CDR2 FNYEAQ come from the germline V gene (reference sequence). With V trimmed by 4 bases and J by 3 bases, 5 bases remained unmatched. The CDR3 DNA sequence: TGTGCCAGCAGCTCGACCCTAGCGGAAGAGACCCAGTACTTC. Its translation is CASSSTLAEETQYF.

The gene calls are TRBV7-6 and TRBJ1-1; no clear D gene. With 4 bases removed from V and 8 bases from J, the gap between germline ends came to 14 bases. This CDR3 has 13 residues. CDR1 and CDR2 (germline): SGHVS, FNYEAQ. In DNA form, the CDR3 reads TGTGCCAGCAGCTCCCGAGGGAGCAGGGAAGCTTTCTTT. This gives the protein CASSSRGSREAFF.

V is TRBV7-7 and J is TRBJ2-5; 7 bases agree with TRBD2. The CDR3 runs to 13 residues. Germline V lookup: CDR1 SSHAT, CDR2 FNYEAQ (reference sequence). V shed 5 bases, J shed 4 bases, and the junction held 4 bases outside the gene matches. The CDR3 bases are TGTGCCAGCAGCCTCGGCGGGGGAGAGACCCAGTACTTC. Translation: CASSLGGGETQYF.

The V and J genes are TRBV5-8 and TRBJ2-7; tentative D call: TRBD2 (6 bases). Germline CDR1 is SGHTS and CDR2 is YDEGEE. Trimming removed 0 bases from V and 4 bases from J, with 11 bases in between. There are 14 residues in the CDR3. CDR3 DNA: TGTGCCAGCAGCTTGGGTGGAGGGAGATACGAGCAGTACTTC. Translating gives CASSLGGGRYEQYF.

This chain uses TRBV18 with TRBJ1-1; 8 nucleotides match TRBD1. The germline CDR1 and CDR2 sequences are KGHSH and LQKENI. J was trimmed by 0 bases and V by 3 bases; bases with no gene match: 0. The CDR3 consists of 14 residues. The CDR3 spells CASSPGQVNTEAFF. The CDR3 DNA reads TGTGCCAGCTCACCGGGACAGGTGAACACTGAAGCTTTCTTT.

This clone has only a few counts. This chain uses TRBV5-8 with TRBJ1-5, with D possibly TRBD1 on 6 matching bases. The germline V gene encodes CDR1 SGHTS and CDR2 YDEGEE. CDR3 length: 14 amino acids. With 2 bases removed from V and 4 bases from J, the gap between germline ends came to 10 bases. CDR3 DNA: TGTGCCAGCAGCTTCTCACAGGGAAATCAGCCCCAGCATTTT. This translates into CASSFSQGNQPQHF.

V usage is TRBV6-5 and J usage is TRBJ1-1, with a weak D call TRBD1 (5 bases). CDR3 length: 16 residues. The V and J ends lost 0 bases and 7 bases respectively, with 18 bases between them. CDR1 is MNHEY and CDR2 is SVGAGI in the germline V gene. The CDR3 loop reads CASSYSILSGLREAFF. As DNA, the CDR3 is TGTGCCAGCAGTTACTCGATTCTATCAGGGCTCCGTGAAGCTTTCTTT.

The chain uses TRBV28 and TRBJ2-7, with 7 nucleotides matching TRBD1. Trimming took 6 bases from V and 5 from J; bases not matched to a gene: 13. The CDR3 covers 15 residues. CDR1 and CDR2 (germline): MDHEN, SYDVKM. CDR3 nucleotides: TGTGCCAGCAGCTTCCCACAGGGGACGGCGCACGAGCAGTACTTC. Protein: CASSFPQGTAHEQYF.

The chain links TRBV4-1 to TRBJ2-5; D might be TRBD1 (5 bases). The CDR3 has 15 residues. Germline loops: CDR1 MGHRA, CDR2 YSYEKL. With 1 base removed from V and 1 base from J, the gap between germline ends came to 10 bases. CDR3 amino acids: CASSQAQGPQETQYF. The CDR3 DNA sequence: TGCGCCAGCAGCCAAGCTCAGGGCCCCCAAGAGACCCAGTACTTC.

The chain is built from TRBV6-5 and TRBJ1-2; D ambiguous. Germline V gene sequence: CDR1 MNHEY, CDR2 SVGAGI. CDR3 length: 11 residues. Deletions cut 6 bases from V and 5 bases from J, with 7 bases between. The chain's CDR3 is CASSGLYGYTF. In DNA, the CDR3 is TGTGCCAGCAGCGGACTGTATGGCTACACCTTC.

V usage is TRBV7-2 and J usage is TRBJ2-7; D is ambiguous. The germline CDR1 and CDR2 sequences are SGHTA and FQGNSA. The CDR3 has 13 residues. V lost 5 bases, J lost 7 bases, and 15 bases lay in between. In DNA, the CDR3 is TGTGCCAGCAGCCTCCCCCCCAGCAGGGAGCAGTACTTC. Protein sequence: CASSLPPSREQYF.

The rearrangement links TRBV6-5 to TRBJ2-5; D might be TRBD1 (5 bases). Per the germline V gene, CDR1 is MNHEY and CDR2 is SVGAGI. V lost 0 bases, J lost 5 bases, and 13 bases lay in between. The CDR3 sequence is 15 residues long. Here the CDR3 DNA reads TGTGCCAGCAGTTACTCGGGCAGGGCTGCGGAGACCCAGTACTTC. Protein: CASSYSGRAAETQYF.

The rearrangement uses TRBV9 and TRBJ1-3; D unresolved. The CDR3 extends over 15 amino acids. CDR1 is SGDLS and CDR2 is YYNGEE in the germline V gene. The germline V and J ends were trimmed by 2 bases and 1 base, with 10 bases remaining between them. CDR3 in amino acids: CASSVEALSGNTIYF. CDR3 in DNA: TGTGCCAGCAGCGTTGAGGCGCTTTCTGGAAACACCATATATTTT.